These T cell receptor beta chains were read from a single sample in a study of cytomegalovirus exposure and HLA in healthy donors. Some clones are missing from TCRdb's copy, which holds only in-frame ones; the method was immunoSEQ multiplex PCR. The top ten clones hold 1.6% of a sample with 150,000 to 200,000 clones, about four fifths of them seen once. The sequenced sample was PBMCs. These receptors all come from a man aged 50 to 60 in good health and CMV-seronegative. The conserved cysteine and the conserved F or W are not part of the CDR3 here.

v_gene: TRBV21-1
j_gene: TRBJ2-2
CDR3aa: ASSKAGLHTGELF

v_gene: TRBV6-5
j_gene: TRBJ1-2
CDR3aa: ASSSARVYGYT

v_gene: TRBV5-4
j_gene: TRBJ1-4
CDR3aa: ASSPSSGGEKLF

v_gene: TRBV6-4
j_gene: TRBJ1-2
CDR3aa: ATRESWGYT

v_gene: TRBV27
j_gene: TRBJ1-1
CDR3aa: ASRRTGQNTEAF

v_gene: TRBV11-1
j_gene: TRBJ2-7
CDR3aa: ASSDSGPTYEQY

v_gene: TRBV29-1
j_gene: TRBJ1-4
CDR3aa: SVATSGSGNEKLF

v_gene: TRBV7-2
j_gene: TRBJ2-5
CDR3aa: ASSLDRPGGTQY

v_gene: TRBV7-7
j_gene: TRBJ2-7
CDR3aa: ASSSGTSGGEEQY

v_gene: TRBV28
j_gene: TRBJ1-5
CDR3aa: ASSTTRLPQH

v_gene: TRBV30
j_gene: TRBJ1-4
CDR3aa: AWSVLQGANEKLF

v_gene: TRBV30
j_gene: TRBJ2-7
CDR3aa: AAYSRHEQY

v_gene: TRBV28
j_gene: TRBJ1-5
CDR3aa: ASSFGGGSEPQH

v_gene: TRBV7-8
j_gene: TRBJ2-2
CDR3aa: ASSPVWEAGELF

v_gene: TRBV4-3
j_gene: TRBJ2-1
CDR3aa: ASSLGLVVYNEQF

v_gene: TRBV9
j_gene: TRBJ2-3
CDR3aa: ASSVGTSGLDTQY

v_gene: TRBV20-1
j_gene: TRBJ1-4
CDR3aa: SALRVEKLF

v_gene: TRBV11-2
j_gene: TRBJ2-2
CDR3aa: ASSSRRGELF

v_gene: TRBV28
j_gene: TRBJ2-5
CDR3aa: ASSSPGLVQETQY

v_gene: TRBV10-3
j_gene: TRBJ1-4
CDR3aa: AISEFDRGNEKLF

v_gene: TRBV9
j_gene: TRBJ2-3
CDR3aa: ASSGPIAGLSDTQY

v_gene: TRBV2
j_gene: TRBJ1-2
CDR3aa: ASRGQLNYGYT

v_gene: TRBV2
j_gene: TRBJ1-2
CDR3aa: ASSEQGLYGYT

v_gene: TRBV7-6
j_gene: TRBJ1-1
CDR3aa: ASSLGQGAEAF

v_gene: TRBV4-3
j_gene: TRBJ2-7
CDR3aa: ASSQGLAGGGSYEQY

v_gene: TRBV14
j_gene: TRBJ2-1
CDR3aa: ASSQGRSRSYNEQF

v_gene: TRBV19
j_gene: TRBJ2-2
CDR3aa: ASTDRSGSYTGELF

v_gene: TRBV18
j_gene: TRBJ2-7
CDR3aa: ASPKGGQTRPYEQY

v_gene: TRBV10-3
j_gene: TRBJ1-1
CDR3aa: AISPTGGFNTEAF

v_gene: TRBV27
j_gene: TRBJ1-2
CDR3aa: ASSTGGLGYT

v_gene: TRBV6-5
j_gene: TRBJ1-5
CDR3aa: ASSSVAGGQPQH

v_gene: TRBV5-6
j_gene: TRBJ1-2
CDR3aa: ASSPRDRRLTDGYT

v_gene: TRBV18
j_gene: TRBJ1-4
CDR3aa: ASSPPDAGTTNEKLF

v_gene: TRBV5-5
j_gene: TRBJ1-2
CDR3aa: ASSLDGTGLGYGYT

v_gene: TRBV6-1
j_gene: TRBJ2-7
CDR3aa: ASSGTGQTYEQY

v_gene: TRBV6-5
j_gene: TRBJ2-2
CDR3aa: ASSSLAGPGELF

v_gene: TRBV9
j_gene: TRBJ2-6
CDR3aa: ASSVVQGGGANVLT

v_gene: TRBV4-3
j_gene: TRBJ1-2
CDR3aa: ASSQDSGGDGYT

v_gene: TRBV7-2
j_gene: TRBJ2-5
CDR3aa: ASSLQGGQETQY

v_gene: TRBV20-1
j_gene: TRBJ2-1
CDR3aa: SRPGNNEQF

v_gene: TRBV5-1
j_gene: TRBJ1-4
CDR3aa: ASSPGTGGANEKLF

v_gene: TRBV28
j_gene: TRBJ2-1
CDR3aa: ASQGIGQGIPYNEQF

v_gene: TRBV7-5
j_gene: TRBJ2-1
CDR3aa: ARSSVQWHRDHNEQF

v_gene: TRBV5-4
j_gene: TRBJ1-1
CDR3aa: ASSLERGITEAF

v_gene: TRBV10-3
j_gene: TRBJ2-7
CDR3aa: ASAGGTYEQY

v_gene: TRBV5-1
j_gene: TRBJ1-6
CDR3aa: ASSFSEGQGREPLH

v_gene: TRBV6-1
j_gene: TRBJ2-7
CDR3aa: ASSGLAGSYEQY

v_gene: TRBV7-9
j_gene: TRBJ2-2
CDR3aa: ASSLFRGSRAVTGELF